What follows describes a single T cell receptor (beta chain). This sample is drawn from a study of T cells after yellow fever vaccination. The 5'RACE template-switching step produced TCR cDNA and added a universal primer site and UMIs. Each CDR3 protein is one row after TCRdb ran MiXCR on the 5' RACE reads. The table shows just under 600,000 distinct CDR3 sequences, with approximately 15% occurring only once. The CDR3 has 17 amino acids. The germline V gene encodes CDR1 LGHNA and CDR2 YSLEER. With 5 bases clipped from V and 5 bases from J, the junction kept 13 bases outside the gene matches. The specimen comprised PBMCs, sampled on the day of the yellow fever booster vaccination. The origin of this receptor is a man under 40 who received the YFV17D yellow fever vaccine. The chain couples TRBV4-3 to TRBJ2-7, with TRBD2 matching over 12 bases. The CDR3 DNA reads as TGCGCCAGCAGCGGGTCGCTTCTCGGACTAGCGGGACACGAGCAGTACTTC. Translating it yields CASSGSLLGLAGHEQYF.